This T cell receptor beta chain is from a study of T cells in Graves' hyperthyroidism and ophthalmopathy. At the level of the study: Blood from the periphery was taken at initial diagnosis, before any treatment.

It was RNA transcripts that yielded the amplified TCR beta CDR3 regions. In the first-round RT-PCR of the TCR CDR3, the HTBI primer set was used. TCRdb fed the multiplex PCR reads into MiXCR, producing one record per CDR3 protein. The profile covers some 800,000 distinct CDR3 sequences, with more than 30% appearing a single time and 7.5% to 9.5% taken by the ten largest. V dropped 3 bases and J dropped 4 bases, with 13 bases sitting between them. The CDR3 runs to 15 residues. Germline V gene lookup returns CDR1 LNHDA and CDR2 SQIVND (reference sequence). The hyperthyroidism patients had all been newly diagnosed, and their disease duration was under 2 months. Their ages ranged from 18 to 65 years. This clonotype was recorded at least ten times. The antigen is undetermined. Findings and caveats of the study: Ophthalmopathy was told apart from stable hyperthyroidism by a 13 V-J model. A median approximately 6.5 months before onset, the model predicted ophthalmopathy.

This rearrangement joins TRBV19 to TRBJ1-5; D gene uncertain. This sequence was found in a man aged 18 to 29 with Graves' hyperthyroidism. The material sequenced was blood. The CDR3 DNA reads TGTGCCAGTAGTATCGGTTTAATGGGAAATCAGCCCCAGCATTTT. Translated, it gives CASSIGLMGNQPQHF.